Presented here are 30 T cell receptor beta chains from one specimen sequenced in a study of shared clonotypes between healthy human individuals. TCRdb's table, derived via immunoSEQ multiplex PCR, lists solely in-frame clones and lacks some. The data hold 2.3 million or so clones, with over 85% observed a single time. The sample taken for sequencing was naive CD4+ T cells from PBMCs. Subset of the sample: CD45RA+ positively selected. Source of these receptors: a man aged 18 to 29 in good health. Some clones in this sample may be carry-over from other donors' samples.

V usage is TRBV4-1 and J usage is TRBJ2-7; TRBD1 might be the D (5 bases). CDR3 length equals 14 residues. With 4 bases removed from V and 3 bases from J, the gap between germline ends came to 13 bases. Germline assignment: CDR1 MGHRA and CDR2 YSYEKL. CDR3: CASSLQDSYYEQYF. In nucleotides, the CDR3 is TGCGCCAGCAGCCTACAAGACAGTTACTACGAGCAGTACTTC.

The DNA of the CDR3 is TGTGCCAGCAGTGAAACCCGGGCGTCTGGCACAGATACGCAGTATTTT. Translation gives CASSETRASGTDTQYF. V usage is TRBV6-1 and J usage is TRBJ2-3; D unresolved. V lost 2 bases and J lost 1, with 13 bases in between. Germline V gene sequence: CDR1 MNHNS, CDR2 SASEGT. CDR3 length: 16 amino acids.

The chain is built from TRBV28 and TRBJ2-4, with D possibly being TRBD2 (5 bases). Germline V gives CDR1 MDHEN, CDR2 SYDVKM. Trimming took 6 bases from V and 6 from J, leaving 12 bases between them. This CDR3 is built from 13 residues. The CDR3 sequence: CASRSHGLNIQYF. The CDR3 DNA sequence: TGTGCCAGCAGATCCCACGGACTAAACATTCAGTACTTC. Looking up the rest from reference TRBV28 and TRBJ2-4 gives the full variable domain: DVKVTQSSRYLVKRTGEKVFLECVQDMDHENMFWYRQDPGLGLRLIYFSYDVKMKEKGDIPEGYSVSREKKERFSLILESASTNQTSMYLCASRSHGLNIQYFGAGTRLSVL.

The V call is TRBV7-2, the J call TRBJ1-5; TRBD1 might be the D (6 bases). This CDR3 comprises 13 residues. Germline CDR1 and CDR2: SGHTA and FQGNSA. V gave up 3 bases and J gave up 5 bases, with 8 bases separating them. The chain's CDR3 is CASSFNRDQPQHF. The DNA of the CDR3 is TGTGCCAGCAGCTTCAACAGGGATCAGCCCCAGCATTTT.

V usage is TRBV30 and J usage is TRBJ1-5; tentative D call: TRBD1 (6 bases). CDR1 GTSNPN and CDR2 SVGIG come from the germline V gene (reference sequence). The length of the CDR3 is 13 residues. V lost 5 bases and J lost 11, with 19 bases in between. For the CDR3, the DNA is TGTGCCTGGGGTCTGCAGGGGTTCCAGGCCCAGCATTTT. It is translated as CAWGLQGFQAQHF. Combining the CDR3 with reference TRBV30 and TRBJ1-5 gives the whole variable domain SQTIHQWPATLVQPVGSPLSLECTVEGTSNPNLYWYRQAAGRGLQLLFYSVGIGQISSEVPQNLSASRPQDRQFILSSKKLLLSDSGFYLCAWGLQGFQAQHFGDGTRLSIL.

This clone was seen once. The chain carries TRBV10-1 and TRBJ2-3, with D possibly matching TRBD1 (6 bases). This CDR3 comprises 15 residues. V lost 2 bases, J lost 4 bases, and 13 bases lay in between. The germline gives CDR1 WNHNN, CDR2 SYGVQD (reference sequence). In DNA, the CDR3 is TGCGCCAGCAGTGAGCGAGGGGGTCGAGCAGATACGCAGTATTTT. Protein sequence: CASSERGGRADTQYF.

A few counts support this clone. The chain has TRBV6-5 and TRBJ1-2; D is ambiguous. The V gene lost 6 bases and the J gene lost 0 bases, with 8 bases spanning the gap. CDR1 and CDR2 (germline): MNHEY, SVGAGI. The CDR3 has 13 amino acids. CDR3 sequence: CASRGSSNYGYTF. The CDR3 region has the DNA TGTGCCAGCAGGGGCAGCTCTAACTATGGCTACACCTTC.

The chain employs TRBV28 and TRBJ2-6; TRBD1 matches 9 bases. CDR1 and CDR2 from the germline V gene are MDHEN and SYDVKM. This CDR3 region has 19 residues. V dropped 2 bases and J dropped 4; count of bases not matched to a gene: 12. CDR3 region: CASSLVGQGISSGANVLTF. The CDR3 coding sequence is TGTGCCAGCAGTTTAGTTGGACAGGGGATATCGTCGGGGGCCAACGTCCTGACTTTC.

The V call is TRBV4-1, the J call TRBJ2-7, with 16 bases aligning to TRBD2. This CDR3 region has 16 residues. V was clipped by 6 bases and J by 5 bases; unmatched bases: 7. Germline CDR1 is MGHRA and CDR2 is YSYEKL. The CDR3, as DNA: TGCGCCAGCAGGAGAGGGACTAGCGGGAGGGCCGACGAGCAGTACTTC. This gives the protein CASRRGTSGRADEQYF.

The J gene is TRBJ2-5, the V gene TRBV19, with 7 bases aligning to TRBD2. Trimming removed 10 bases from V and 3 bases from J; junction bases left unmatched: 5. The CDR3 extends over 12 amino acids. The germline V gene has CDR1 LNHDA and CDR2 SQIVND (reference sequence). DNA for the CDR3: TGTGCCACCGGGGGGAGGGAAGAGACCCAGTACTTC. Its translation is CATGGREETQYF.

The chain couples TRBV7-2 to TRBJ2-2; D is unresolved. CDR1 and CDR2 from the germline V gene are SGHTA and FQGNSA. V lost 5 bases to trimming and J lost 2 bases, with 6 bases between them. The CDR3 is made up of 13 amino acids. The CDR3 sequence is CASSVGNTGELFF. DNA for the CDR3: TGTGCCAGCAGCGTGGGAAACACCGGGGAGCTGTTTTTT.

As regards this clone: Other DNA sequences in the same sample also yield this CDR3. V usage is TRBV27 and J usage is TRBJ2-2; D not resolved. The CDR3 has 13 residues. The V end lost 3 bases, the J end lost 4 bases, and 6 bases lay between the germline ends. Per germline, CDR1 MNHEY and CDR2 SMNVEV (reference sequence). The CDR3 loop is CASSFYGTGELFF. The CDR3 DNA reads TGTGCCAGCAGTTTCTACGGCACCGGGGAGCTGTTTTTT.

The chain employs TRBV7-2 and TRBJ2-4, with 10 bases aligning to TRBD1. Trimming removed 1 base from V and 6 bases from J; junction bases left unmatched: 6. The CDR3 is 16 amino acids. CDR1 is SGHTA, CDR2 FQGNSA, per germline. DNA for the CDR3: TGTGCCAGCAGCTTAGTAGGACAGGGGGGAGGAAACATTCAGTACTTC. The encoded protein is CASSLVGQGGGNIQYF.

The chain couples TRBV5-8 to TRBJ2-1, with D hard to call. Germline assignment: CDR1 SGHTS and CDR2 YDEGEE. CDR3 length: 14 residues. V was shortened by 0 bases and J by 3 bases, with 7 bases between the two germline ends. DNA for the CDR3: TGTGCCAGCAGCTTGGGTCCCGACTACAATGAGCAGTTCTTC. This translates into CASSLGPDYNEQFF.

V and J are TRBV5-1 and TRBJ1-2; the D gene is possibly TRBD1 (5 bases). The germline V gene has CDR1 SGHRS and CDR2 YFSETQ. The CDR3 is 16 amino acids. V shed 1 base and J shed 2 bases, with 15 bases lying between them. CDR3 amino acids: CASSLNGERGNYGYTF. The CDR3 DNA follows: TGCGCCAGCAGCTTGAACGGTGAGAGGGGAAACTATGGCTACACCTTC. Together with reference TRBV5-1 and TRBJ1-2, the CDR3 gives the full variable domain: KAGVTQTPRYLIKTRGQQVTLSCSPISGHRSVSWYQQTPGQGLQFLFEYFSETQRNKGNFPGRFSGRQFSNSRSEMNVSTLELGDSALYLCASSLNGERGNYGYTFGSGTRLTVV.

The rearrangement uses TRBV14 and TRBJ1-3, with D uncertain. The germline V and J ends were trimmed by 5 bases and 1 base, with 0 bases remaining between them. The germline V gene has CDR1 SGHDN and CDR2 FVKESK. The CDR3 totals 11 residues. CDR3 sequence reads: CASSSGNTIYF. For the CDR3, the DNA is TGTGCCAGCAGCTCTGGAAACACCATATATTTT.

The chain recombines TRBV29-1 with TRBJ2-5; D might be TRBD1 (5 bases). The germline CDR1 and CDR2 sequences are SQVTM and ANQGSEA. V dropped 7 bases and J dropped 3 bases, with 15 bases sitting between them. The length of the CDR3 is 13 residues. The CDR3 reads CSGGTPREETQYF. Written as DNA, the CDR3 is TGCAGCGGGGGCACACCTCGAGAAGAGACCCAGTACTTC.

Concerning this clone: In the same sample, other DNA sequences code for this CDR3. The chain uses TRBV28 and TRBJ2-3, with TRBD2 matching 7 bases. The CDR3 totals 14 residues. The V and J ends lost 6 bases and 0 bases, in that order; junction bases with no gene match: 3. Per the germline V gene, CDR1 is MDHEN and CDR2 is SYDVKM. CDR3 DNA sequence: TGTGCCAGCAGAAGTAGCGGGAGCACAGATACGCAGTATTTT. Translating gives CASRSSGSTDTQYF.

This clone was seen more than once but under ten times. The V gene is TRBV19, the J gene TRBJ1-5, with no clear D. CDR3 length: 12 residues. Per the germline V gene, CDR1 is LNHDA and CDR2 is SQIVND (reference sequence). V was pared by 9 bases and J by 6 bases, with 12 bases between. Here the CDR3 DNA reads TGTGCCAGCCGTGGTTTGTTTCAGCCCCAGCATTTT. This codes for CASRGLFQPQHF.

V and J are TRBV6-6 and TRBJ2-1; perhaps TRBD2 as D (5 bases). Trimming left V 7 bases short and J 9 bases short, with 16 bases between. From germline, CDR1 is MNHNY and CDR2 SVGAGI (reference sequence). CDR3 length equals 13 residues. The CDR3 DNA sequence: TGTGCCAGCACCCCGGGGTTAGATTCTGAGCAGTTCTTC. Translated, it gives CASTPGLDSEQFF.

The rearrangement joins TRBV18 to TRBJ2-2; 7 bases align to TRBD2. The germline V gene has CDR1 KGHSH and CDR2 LQKENI. Trimming cost V 3 bases and J 4 bases; bases outside gene matches: 11. The CDR3 is 17 residues long. The CDR3 coding sequence is TGTGCCAGCTCACCTCAATCCGCGGGAGCACTCACCGGGGAGCTGTTTTTT. Its protein product is CASSPQSAGALTGELFF.

The chain uses TRBV7-2 and TRBJ2-1; 9 bases line up with TRBD1. The J segment lost 6 bases and the V segment lost 1 base, leaving 4 bases of the junction unmatched. From germline, CDR1 is SGHTA and CDR2 FQGNSA. The CDR3 has 15 residues. CDR3 nucleotides: TGTGCCAGCAGCTTAGGGGACAGGGCTGCCAATGAGCAGTTCTTC. It yields the protein CASSLGDRAANEQFF.

The V call is TRBV29-1, the J call TRBJ2-1; D not resolved. The CDR3 sequence is 16 residues long. Germline V gene data show CDR1 as SQVTM and CDR2 as ANQGSEA. V was shortened by 1 base and J by 4 bases, with 17 bases between the two germline ends. This CDR3 is CSVEGETKLRYNEQFF. The CDR3 region has the DNA TGCAGCGTTGAAGGCGAAACCAAGCTGAGATACAATGAGCAGTTCTTC.

In its sample, this clone was seen a few times. This chain connects TRBV4-1 to TRBJ1-1, with D possibly matching TRBD1 (5 bases). The CDR3 runs to 17 residues. Germline assignment: CDR1 MGHRA and CDR2 YSYEKL. V lost 4 bases and J lost 1, with 19 bases in between. The CDR3 DNA reads as TGCGCCAGCAGCCGAGTCGATCTGGGGCGTGGGAACACTGAAGCTTTCTTT. It encodes CASSRVDLGRGNTEAFF.

V gene TRBV15 combines with J gene TRBJ1-4; 11 nucleotides agree with TRBD1. CDR3 length equals 16 residues. The germline gives CDR1 LNHNV, CDR2 YYDKDF (reference sequence). After removal of 8 bases from V and 0 bases from J, the junction contained 5 bases not matched to a gene. CDR3 in DNA: TGTGCCACCCGCCGGGACAGGGGGGCAACTAATGAAAAACTGTTTTTT. This sequence encodes CATRRDRGATNEKLFF.

The chain joins TRBV7-2 to TRBJ1-1, with D unclear. This CDR3 contains 14 residues. CDR1 and CDR2 from the germline V gene are SGHTA and FQGNSA. V lost 1 base and J lost 4, with 10 bases in between. The CDR3 DNA is TGTGCCAGCAGCTTAGGACACGCACTCACTGAAGCTTTCTTT. Translated: CASSLGHALTEAFF.

This sequence joins TRBV7-9 and TRBJ2-2; 8 bases align to TRBD1. The CDR3 is 14 residues long. Germline CDR1 is SEHNR and CDR2 is FQNEAQ (reference sequence). The V and J ends lost 7 bases and 5 bases, in that order; junction bases with no gene match: 6. The CDR3 DNA follows: TGTGCCAGCACCCCGGACAGGGCAACCGGGGAGCTGTTTTTT. Translated, it gives CASTPDRATGELFF.

The chain has TRBV2 and TRBJ2-5; D unresolved. The CDR3 runs to 14 residues. V lost 7 bases and J 3 bases, leaving 15 bases between the germline ends. CDR1 is SNHLY, CDR2 FYNNEI, per germline. This chain's CDR3 is CASTKTMNKETQYF. For the CDR3, the DNA is TGTGCCAGCACCAAAACTATGAACAAAGAGACCCAGTACTTC.

V is TRBV19 and J is TRBJ2-1; tentatively, D is TRBD1 (6 bases). Trimming left V 5 bases short and J 2 bases short, with 13 bases between. Per germline, CDR1 LNHDA and CDR2 SQIVND (reference sequence). This CDR3 region has 15 residues. CDR3: CASSQMGTTYNEQFF. Here the CDR3 DNA reads TGTGCCAGTAGTCAAATGGGGACAACCTACAATGAGCAGTTCTTC.

The chain recombines TRBV7-2 with TRBJ1-5; D gene uncertain. Germline loops: CDR1 SGHTA, CDR2 FQGNSA. The CDR3 has 14 residues. The V and J ends lost 5 bases and 4 bases respectively, with 12 bases between them. Written as DNA, the CDR3 is TGTGCCAGCAGCCCCCGTGAGCTAAATCAGCCCCAGCATTTT. It translates to CASSPRELNQPQHF.